This TCR beta chain emerged from a study of CD8 T cells in ankylosing spondylitis. Study findings and constraints: Disease-associated clonotypes exhibited CD8+ identity and were relatively infrequent in peripheral blood.

Molecular-barcoded quantitative 5'-RACE produced these TCR beta libraries. Via MiXCR, TCRdb re-called the 5' RACE reads, giving one row per CDR3 protein. The table records around 280,000 distinct CDR3 sequences, around 20% of them present only once. Regarding this clonotype: What it binds is not known.

Deletions cut 4 bases from V and 0 bases from J, with 10 bases between. In germline, CDR1 is DFQATT, CDR2 SNEGSKA (reference sequence). The CDR3 runs 14 residues. The TCR was taken from a male donor with ankylosing spondylitis or in good health (not recorded which). The chain has TRBV20-1 and TRBJ1-3; D is undetermined. Sequences were obtained from blood, either unsorted or a sorted T cell fraction (not recorded which). CDR3 region: CSATATISGNTIYF. As DNA, the CDR3 is TGCAGTGCTACCGCGACTATCTCTGGAAACACCATATATTTT.